The 8 T cell receptor beta chains given below trace back to one sample, sequenced in a study of CD8+ T cells in alopecia areata. As the sequencing template, cDNA was produced by extracting RNA and reverse transcribing it. TCRdb keeps only in-frame clones here, not all; method: immunoSEQ multiplex PCR. The top ten clones hold around 40% of a sample with around 35,000 clones, roughly half of them seen once. The sample taken for sequencing was NKG2D-high CD8+ T cells sorted from blood. The receptors derive from a human donor with alopecia areata.

The chain recombines TRBV27 with TRBJ1-2, with TRBD1 identical over 7 bases. This CDR3 has 13 amino acids. The germline V gene encodes CDR1 MNHEY and CDR2 SMNVEV (reference sequence). V was pared by 4 bases and J by 4 bases, with 3 bases of the junction left unmatched. The CDR3 reads CASSWAGGYGYTF. In DNA, the CDR3 is TGTGCCAGCAGTTGGGCAGGGGGCTATGGCTACACCTTC.

The rearrangement joins TRBV21-1 to TRBJ2-1; TRBD1 reflects the table's D call only, with no check against the DNA. TRBV21-1 is recorded as a pseudogene. This CDR3 is built from 20 residues. The CDR3 DNA reads TGTGCCAGCAGCCGCCACCCTCGTGAACGGGAGGACAGGGGCTACAATGAGCAGTTCTTC. Protein: CASSRHPREREDRGYNEQFF.

The J gene is TRBJ1-6, the V gene TRBV7-8; D possibly corresponds to TRBD1 (5 bases). Germline V gene sequence: CDR1 SGHVS, CDR2 FQNEAQ. The CDR3 sequence is 14 residues long. V was pared by 5 bases and J by 7 bases, with 12 bases between. The CDR3: CASSPGLVNSPLHF. In nucleotides, the CDR3 is TGTGCCAGCAGCCCGGGACTTGTGAATTCACCCCTCCACTTT.

A few counts support this clone. V usage is TRBV7-2 and J usage is TRBJ2-1; D remains unclear. V was cut by 6 bases and J by 6 bases, with 21 bases left in between. This CDR3 comprises 16 residues. Germline V gene data show CDR1 as SGHTA and CDR2 as FQGNSA. CDR3 region: CASSLDPSHTLNEQFF. DNA of the CDR3: TGTGCCAGCAGTCTAGACCCGTCCCACACCCTCAATGAGCAGTTCTTC.

V is TRBV5-6 and J is TRBJ1-2, with a possible D match to TRBD1 (5 bases). V was shortened by 6 bases and J by 2 bases, with 14 bases between the two germline ends. Germline-derived CDR1 and CDR2 are SGHDT and YYEEEE. This CDR3 comprises 14 residues. CDR3 protein: CASTFQGRNYGYTF. CDR3 DNA: TGTGCCAGCACCTTCCAGGGTCGGAACTATGGCTACACCTTC. Drawing the rest from reference TRBV5-6 and TRBJ1-2, the complete variable domain is DAGVTQSPTHLIKTRGQQVTLRCSPKSGHDTVSWYQQALGQGPQFIFQYYEEEERQRGNFPDRFSGHQFPNYSSELNVNALLLGDSALYLCASTFQGRNYGYTFGSGTRLTVV.

This sequence joins TRBV14 and TRBJ1-2; no clear D gene. Germline CDR1 reads SGHDN; CDR2 reads FVKESK. Trimming took 1 base from V and 8 from J, leaving 17 bases between them. The CDR3 length is 15 residues. The CDR3 DNA is TGTGCCAGCAGCCAAGTAGTCGGCAGGAGGGAGGGCTACACCTTC. Its protein is CASSQVVGRREGYTF.

The chain has TRBV25-1 and TRBJ2-2; TRBD1 or TRBD2 may be the D gene (5 bases each). The CDR3 has 14 amino acids. Trimming removed 5 bases from V and 3 bases from J, with 10 bases in between. CDR1 MGHDK and CDR2 SYGVNS come from the germline V gene. CDR3 sequence (DNA): TGTGCCAGCAGTCCGGGACGGGACACCGGGGAGCTGTTTTTT. It encodes CASSPGRDTGELFF. The complete variable domain, with remaining parts taken from reference TRBV25-1 and TRBJ2-2, reads EADIYQTPRYLVIGTGKKITLECSQTMGHDKMYWYQQDPGMELHLIHYSYGVNSTEKGDLSSESTVSRIRTEHFPLTLESARPSHTSQYLCASSPGRDTGELFFGEGSRLTVL.

This clone has just a few counts. The rearrangement uses TRBV29-1 and TRBJ2-3; maybe TRBD1 (5 bases). Germline V gene data show CDR1 as SQVTM and CDR2 as ANQGSEA. V was trimmed by 7 bases and J by 0 bases, leaving 17 bases between them. The CDR3 sequence is 15 residues long. The CDR3 DNA reads as TGCAGCGCCCATGAGCTCAGGGCTAGCACAGATACGCAGTATTTT. Translated, it gives CSAHELRASTDTQYF.